Each of the 25 T cell receptor beta chains below was sequenced from the same sample in a study of blood T cell repertoires in COVID-19. The data were produced by immunoSEQ multiplex PCR, yet TCRdb's version contains in-frame clones alone and is incomplete. The sample records roughly 250,000 clones, about 87% being singletons. The material sequenced was PBMCs or T cells enriched from blood (not recorded which). The receptors stem from a woman aged 50 to 60 who had recovered from COVID-19.

This chain uses TRBV3-1 (or the pseudogene TRBV3-2) with TRBJ2-7, with 14 bases matching TRBD2. With 2 bases clipped from V and 0 bases from J, the junction kept 9 bases outside the gene matches. The germline CDR1 and CDR2 sequences are LGHDT and YNNKEL (reference sequence). CDR3 length: 19 amino acids. The CDR3 DNA sequence: TGTGCCAGCAGCCAACGCGGACTAGCGGGAGGTTCCCGCTCCTACGAGCAGTACTTC. It translates to CASSQRGLAGGSRSYEQYF.

The rearrangement links TRBV2 to TRBJ2-7; D perhaps matches TRBD1 (6 bases). Germline CDR1 and CDR2: SNHLY and FYNNEI. V was trimmed by 1 base and J by 5 bases, leaving 18 bases between them. This CDR3 is 16 amino acids long. The CDR3 DNA sequence: TGTGCCAGCAGTGAAGGTGGTAGGGCAGGGGTACACGAGCAGTACTTC. This gives the protein CASSEGGRAGVHEQYF.

The chain employs TRBV18 and TRBJ1-6; D may be TRBD1 (6 bases). V dropped 4 bases and J dropped 6 bases, with 25 bases sitting between them. This CDR3 has 19 amino acids. Germline CDR1 reads KGHSH; CDR2 reads LQKENI. The CDR3 is CASSLYRDTKSLGNSPLHF. The CDR3, as DNA: TGTGCCAGCTCACTTTACCGGGACACCAAGAGTTTGGGTAATTCACCCCTCCACTTT.

J is TRBJ1-2 and V is TRBV19; D unresolved. V lost 6 bases and J 5 bases, leaving 19 bases between the germline ends. The CDR3 spans 15 residues. Looked up from germline, CDR1 is LNHDA and CDR2 is SQIVND (reference sequence). CDR3 residues: CASRKISVTSYGYTF. The CDR3 DNA is TGTGCCAGTAGGAAGATATCCGTCACTTCATATGGCTACACCTTC.

The chain couples TRBV2 to TRBJ2-6; D might be TRBD2 (5 bases). Trimming pared 3 bases from V and 2 bases from J, leaving 8 bases between. This CDR3 has 15 residues. Germline assignment: CDR1 SNHLY and CDR2 FYNNEI. CDR3 in amino acids: CASSDRGAGANVLTF. CDR3 in DNA: TGTGCCAGCAGTGACCGGGGTGCTGGGGCCAACGTCCTGACTTTC. Drawing the rest from reference TRBV2 and TRBJ2-6, the complete variable domain is EPEVTQTPSHQVTQMGQEVILRCVPISNHLYFYWYRQILGQKVEFLVSFYNNEISEKSEIFDDQFSVERPDGSNFTLKIRSTKLEDSAMYFCASSDRGAGANVLTFGAGSRLTVL.

This rearrangement joins TRBV6-5 to TRBJ1-1; 7 nucleotides agree with TRBD1. Trimming removed 6 bases from V and 7 bases from J; junction bases left unmatched: 14. Germline V lookup: CDR1 MNHEY, CDR2 SVGAGI. CDR3 size: 15 residues. The CDR3 protein is CASSLKRDRAIEAFF. CDR3 nucleotide sequence: TGTGCCAGCAGCCTAAAAAGAGACAGGGCCATTGAAGCTTTCTTT.

The rearrangement links TRBV6-5 to TRBJ1-6; D call uncertain. This CDR3 comprises 14 residues. Trimming took off 6 bases at V and 8 bases at J, with 14 bases between the two ends. The germline V gene encodes CDR1 MNHEY and CDR2 SVGAGI. This chain's CDR3 is CASRWAPGDSPLHF. In DNA, the CDR3 is TGTGCCAGCAGGTGGGCCCCCGGGGATTCACCCCTCCACTTT.

Written as DNA, the CDR3 is TGTGCCAGCAGCCTTAAGGGGGAATATAGCAATCAGCCCCAGCATTTT. Translation: CASSLKGEYSNQPQHF. The chain combines TRBV27 with TRBJ1-5, with a tentative D call TRBD1 (6 bases). Looked up from germline, CDR1 is MNHEY and CDR2 is SMNVEV (reference sequence). Deletions cut 6 bases from V and 0 bases from J, with 15 bases between. The length of the CDR3 is 16 residues.

This chain uses TRBV29-1 with TRBJ2-7; D remains unclear. The CDR3 covers 13 residues. V was trimmed by 1 base and J by 2 bases, leaving 9 bases between them. Per the germline V gene, CDR1 is SQVTM and CDR2 is ANQGSEA. In nucleotides, the CDR3 is TGCAGCGTTGAAGCTCAGGATCCCTACGAGCAGTACTTC. Translating gives CSVEAQDPYEQYF.

V gene TRBV2 combines with J gene TRBJ2-7, with 8 bases identical to TRBD1. This CDR3 is 13 amino acids long. Unmatched junction bases numbered 4, after V lost 8 bases and J lost 1 base. CDR1 is SNHLY and CDR2 is FYNNEI in the germline V gene. For the CDR3, the DNA is TGTGCCAGCGGCAGGGGGCTTTCCTACGAGCAGTACTTC. The encoded protein is CASGRGLSYEQYF.

This chain connects TRBV21-1 to TRBJ2-1; TRBD2 is the table's D call, not checked against the DNA. TRBV21-1 is a documented pseudogene. CDR3 size: 14 residues. The CDR3 DNA reads as TGTGCCAGCAGCACGACGGGAGGAAACAATGAGCAGTTCTTC. It codes for CASSTTGGNNEQFF.

The J gene is TRBJ2-7, the V gene TRBV15; possibly TRBD1 for D (5 bases). The germline gives CDR1 LNHNV, CDR2 YYDKDF (reference sequence). The V end was cut by 0 bases, the J end by 1 base, with 13 bases between. The CDR3 loop spans 16 amino acids. This CDR3 reads CATSREMGRLSYEQYF. CDR3 in DNA: TGTGCCACCAGCAGAGAAATGGGGCGTCTATCCTACGAGCAGTACTTC.

V usage is TRBV29-1 and J usage is TRBJ1-1; 9 nucleotides agree with TRBD1. Germline assignment: CDR1 SQVTM and CDR2 ANQGSEA. With 7 bases clipped from V and 6 bases from J, the junction kept 6 bases outside the gene matches. This CDR3 spans 12 amino acids. The CDR3 protein is CSGDREPPEAFF. The CDR3, as DNA: TGCAGCGGGGACAGGGAACCCCCTGAAGCTTTCTTT.

The chain employs TRBV19 and TRBJ1-5; the match to TRBD1 covers 10 bases. From germline, CDR1 is LNHDA and CDR2 SQIVND (reference sequence). This CDR3 contains 15 residues. J lost 7 bases, V lost 8 bases, and 11 bases had no gene match. The CDR3 region is CASRKPGQGIQPQHF. The CDR3 nucleotides are TGTGCCAGTCGTAAACCGGGACAGGGGATACAGCCCCAGCATTTT.

The J gene is TRBJ1-1, the V gene TRBV7-3, with D possibly TRBD1 on 5 matching bases. The germline gives CDR1 SGHTA, CDR2 FQGTGA. The V and J ends lost 0 bases and 11 bases respectively, with 19 bases between them. The CDR3 is 15 residues long. CDR3 nucleotides: TGTGCCAGCAGCTTAACCGGGGGGACCCCAGGGAAGGCTTTCTTT. Residues: CASSLTGGTPGKAFF.

The chain joins TRBV7-2 to TRBJ2-7, with 9 bases identical to TRBD2. This CDR3 region has 15 residues. Germline V gene data show CDR1 as SGHTA and CDR2 as FQGNSA. J was trimmed by 3 bases and V by 5 bases; bases with no gene match: 8. The CDR3 spells CASSPLTLAGYEQYF. The CDR3 DNA sequence: TGTGCCAGCAGCCCACTGACACTAGCGGGCTACGAGCAGTACTTC.

The V call is TRBV5-1, the J call TRBJ2-3; TRBD2 might be the D (5 bases). V gave up 0 bases and J gave up 2 bases, with 10 bases separating them. The CDR3 has 15 residues. The germline CDR1 and CDR2 sequences are SGHRS and YFSETQ. Here the CDR3 DNA reads TGCGCCAGCAGCTTGGTGCCAGGACTCACAGATACGCAGTATTTT. As protein: CASSLVPGLTDTQYF.

The chain joins TRBV24-1 to TRBJ2-5; the match to TRBD2 covers 12 bases. The length of the CDR3 is 16 residues. Germline CDR1 reads KGHDR; CDR2 reads SFDVKD. Unmatched junction bases numbered 5, after V lost 3 bases and J lost 4 bases. CDR3 in amino acids: CATSDPTSGSGETQYF. The CDR3 coding sequence is TGTGCCACCAGTGATCCGACTAGCGGGAGTGGAGAGACCCAGTACTTC.

This clone was picked up one time. The chain couples TRBV7-2 to TRBJ2-2; 10 bases are shared with TRBD1. This CDR3 is built from 15 residues. CDR1 SGHTA and CDR2 FQGNSA come from the germline V gene. V dropped 2 bases and J dropped 4; count of bases not matched to a gene: 1. The CDR3 is CASSLRQGATGELFF. The DNA of the CDR3 is TGTGCCAGCAGCTTAAGACAGGGGGCCACCGGGGAGCTGTTTTTT.

The chain employs TRBV5-1 and TRBJ2-3; D is perhaps TRBD2 (5 bases). Trimming took 4 bases from V and 6 from J, leaving 18 bases between them. CDR3 length equals 15 residues. Per germline, CDR1 SGHRS and CDR2 YFSETQ. In nucleotides, the CDR3 is TGCGCCAGCAGCCTAACTAGAGGAGGTCACGATACGCAGTATTTT. Its translation is CASSLTRGGHDTQYF.

J is TRBJ2-5 and V is TRBV7-2; TRBD2 matches at 11 bases. V trimming: 1 base; J trimming: 4 bases; junction bases outside the gene matches: 14. Germline CDR1 reads SGHTA; CDR2 reads FQGNSA. This CDR3 has 19 amino acids. This chain's CDR3 is CASSLGLGGLAGGPETQYF. The CDR3 nucleotides are TGTGCCAGCAGCTTAGGCTTGGGGGGGTTAGCGGGAGGGCCAGAGACCCAGTACTTC. Looking up the rest from reference TRBV7-2 and TRBJ2-5 gives the full variable domain: GAGVSQSPSNKVTEKGKDVELRCDPISGHTALYWYRQSLGQGLEFLIYFQGNSAPDKSGLPSDRFSAERTGGSVSTLTIQRTQQEDSAVYLCASSLGLGGLAGGPETQYFGPGTRLLVL.

The chain is built from TRBV19 and TRBJ1-1, with TRBD1 matching over 8 bases. The CDR3 runs to 14 residues. Germline assignment: CDR1 LNHDA and CDR2 SQIVND (reference sequence). Trimming took 5 bases from V and 1 from J; bases not matched to a gene: 3. This CDR3 reads CASSWGTGNTEAFF. The DNA for the CDR3 is TGTGCCAGTAGTTGGGGGACAGGGAACACTGAAGCTTTCTTT. Together with reference TRBV19 and TRBJ1-1, the CDR3 gives the full variable domain: DGGITQSPKYLFRKEGQNVTLSCEQNLNHDAMYWYRQDPGQGLRLIYYSQIVNDFQKGDIAEGYSVSREKKESFPLTVTSAQKNPTAFYLCASSWGTGNTEAFFGQGTRLTVV.

The CDR3 loop reads CASSPPSVANYGYTF. CDR3 DNA: TGTGCCAGCTCACCTCCTTCAGTGGCTAACTATGGCTACACCTTC. The chain is built from TRBV18 and TRBJ1-2; unclear D gene. V lost 3 bases and J lost 0, with 11 bases in between. CDR1 is KGHSH, CDR2 LQKENI, per germline. This CDR3 contains 15 residues.

A note on this clone: Within the sample, other DNA sequences also encode this same CDR3. The chain employs TRBV4-1 and TRBJ2-7; TRBD1 matches at 10 bases. The CDR3 has 15 residues. Germline V gene lookup returns CDR1 MGHRA and CDR2 YSYEKL. Trimming cost V 3 bases and J 2 bases; bases outside gene matches: 4. CDR3 in amino acids: CASSHGTGATYEQYF. The DNA of the CDR3 is TGCGCCAGCAGCCACGGGACAGGGGCGACCTACGAGCAGTACTTC.

V gene TRBV7-9 combines with J gene TRBJ2-3, with TRBD2 matching 8 bases. After removal of 3 bases from V and 2 bases from J, the junction contained 4 bases not matched to a gene. This CDR3 contains 15 residues. Germline V lookup: CDR1 SEHNR, CDR2 FQNEAQ (reference sequence). In nucleotides, the CDR3 is TGTGCCAGCAGCTTGGGGACTAGTTACACAGATACGCAGTATTTT. Residues: CASSLGTSYTDTQYF.